This T cell receptor (beta chain) was retrieved from a study of cytomegalovirus exposure and HLA in healthy donors. Study-level findings and limits: Specificity of a few CMV-associated chains for CMV antigens was verified in vitro. Both high specificity and high sensitivity reportedly marked the classifier's diagnosis of cytomegalovirus status.

From the roughly 110-subject validation cohort, which was separate from the roughly 680-subject first cohort, the donors were drawn. The repertoire was sequenced with immunoSEQ multiplex PCR; TCRdb's copy has only in-frame clones and lacks some. Altogether 330,000 or so clones are present, roughly 88% being singletons, with the ten largest covering around 0.8%. On this clone: The antigen remains undetermined.

What was sequenced was PBMCs. This TCR was recovered from a woman younger than 35 in good health and CMV-seronegative.

The CDR3 bases are TGTGCCAGCAGTTTAGCTGGGCCAACCTACGAGCAGTACTTC. It encodes CASSLAGPTYEQYF. This chain links TRBV27 with TRBJ2-7; the D is unclear. Trimming stripped 2 bases from V and 2 bases from J, with 10 bases between. The length of the CDR3 is 14 residues. CDR1 and CDR2 (germline): MNHEY, SMNVEV (reference sequence).